This T cell receptor beta chain derives from a study of Tregs in tolerant kidney transplant recipients. Study outcomes and limitations: Few patients were studied, so findings need validation in larger groups.

The CDR3 spans 16 residues. Germline CDR1 is MNHEY and CDR2 is SVGAGI. After removal of 0 bases from V and 10 bases from J, the junction contained 8 bases not matched to a gene. Thawed PBMCs were FACS-sorted into unstimulated CD4+CD25+CD127- regulatory T cells, CD4+CD25- non-regulatory cells, CD4 and CD8 cells. Clones were read by immunoSEQ multiplex PCR, and TCRdb kept only the in-frame ones, dropping some. The sample records 75,000 to 95,000 clones, just over 90% being singletons. Of note for this clone: Antigen unknown.

The sample comprised CD8+ T cells from blood. The TCR sequence derives from a human donor in good health. This chain connects TRBV6-5 to TRBJ1-6; 8 bases match TRBD1. The CDR3 DNA reads as TGTGCCAGCAGTTACTCCGGGACAGGCGCCGGGTCACCCCTCCACTTT. Translating it yields CASSYSGTGAGSPLHF.